This note documents a single TCR beta chain sequence. The V end lost 0 bases, the J end lost 7 bases, and 12 bases lay between the germline ends. Looked up from germline, CDR1 is ENHRY and CDR2 is SYGVKD. The CDR3 runs 15 residues. The data stem from a study of T cell changes during pregnancy in multiple sclerosis. Some clones are missing from TCRdb's copy, which holds only in-frame ones; the method was immunoSEQ multiplex PCR. The table shows about 56,000 clones, with 88% occurring only once. This receptor was identified in a female donor with multiple sclerosis, enrolled in a pregnancy study. The chain combines TRBV10-3 with TRBJ2-2; possible D gene TRBD2, 6 bases. The sample was CD4+ T cells from peripheral blood mononuclear cells, taken in the third trimester of pregnancy. The CDR3 sequence is CAISESRGSYGELFF. The CDR3 nucleotides are TGTGCCATCAGTGAGTCGCGGGGCAGTTACGGGGAGCTGTTTTTT.